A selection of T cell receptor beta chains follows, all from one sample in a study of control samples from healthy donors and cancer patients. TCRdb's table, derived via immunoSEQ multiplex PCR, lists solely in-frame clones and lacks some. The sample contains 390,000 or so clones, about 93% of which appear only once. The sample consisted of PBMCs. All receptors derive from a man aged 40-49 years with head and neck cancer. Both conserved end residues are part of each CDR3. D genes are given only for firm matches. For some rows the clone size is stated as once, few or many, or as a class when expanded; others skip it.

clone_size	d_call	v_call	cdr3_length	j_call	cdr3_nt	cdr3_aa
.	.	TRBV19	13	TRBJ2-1	TGTGCCAGTAGGCCGACGGCCTACAATGAGCAGTTCTTC	CASRPTAYNEQFF
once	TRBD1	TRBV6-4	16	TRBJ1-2	TGTGCCAGCACCGAGAGTCCGGGACAGGAAATCTATGGCTACACCTTC	CASTESPGQEIYGYTF
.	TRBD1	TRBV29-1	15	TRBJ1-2	TGCAGCGTTCCCGGGACAGGGAACCCTGACTATGGCTACACCTTC	CSVPGTGNPDYGYTF
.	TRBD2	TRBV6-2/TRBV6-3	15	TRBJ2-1	TGTGCCAGCAGCTCGGCCGGGACTAGACCCGGTGAGCAGTTCTTC	CASSSAGTRPGEQFF
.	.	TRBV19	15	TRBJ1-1	TGTGCCAGTAGTTCTCAGACGGTGATGAACACTGAAGCTTTCTTT	CASSSQTVMNTEAFF
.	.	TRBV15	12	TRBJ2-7	TGTGCCACCAGCGGAGGGGGGGGCGAGCAGTACTTC	CATSGGGGEQYF
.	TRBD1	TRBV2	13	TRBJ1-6	TGTGCCAGCAGTCGAGACAGGGAGTCACCCCTCCACTTT	CASSRDRESPLHF
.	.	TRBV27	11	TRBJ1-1	TGTGCCAGCAGTTCGAGGAGGGAAGCTTTCTTT	CASSSRREAFF
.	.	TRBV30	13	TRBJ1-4	TGTGCCTGGAGGCAGGGACCTCATGAAAAACTGTTTTTT	CAWRQGPHEKLFF
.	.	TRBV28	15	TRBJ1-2	TGTGCCAGCAGTTTAACAGGCGCGGGTCCCTATGGCTACACCTTC	CASSLTGAGPYGYTF
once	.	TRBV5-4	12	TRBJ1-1	TGTGCCAGCAGCTTCAGGGGCACTGAAGCTTTCTTT	CASSFRGTEAFF